Presented here are 2 T cell receptor beta chains from one specimen sequenced in a study of T cells after yellow fever vaccination. One entry per CDR3 protein results from TCRdb running MiXCR on the 5' RACE reads. The table shows a few hundred thousand distinct CDR3 sequences, with 3.6% occurring only once. Source: PBMCs, taken 15 days after the yellow fever booster vaccination. Receptors were obtained from a man in his late teens or twenties who received the YFV17D yellow fever vaccine.

The V call is TRBV29-1, the J call TRBJ2-5, with 11 positions matching TRBD2. The CDR3 runs 16 residues. V dropped 5 bases and J dropped 7; count of bases not matched to a gene: 15. Germline lookup yields CDR1 SQVTM and CDR2 ANQGSEA. The CDR3 coding sequence is TGCAGCGTTAATCTAGCGGGGGGCGCTTATAAGGGGACCCAGTACTTC. It yields the protein CSVNLAGGAYKGTQYF. The entire variable domain, with the rest obtained from reference TRBV29-1 and TRBJ2-5, is as follows: SAVISQKPSRDICQRGTSLTIQCQVDSQVTMMFWYRQQPGQSLTLIATANQGSEATYESGFVIDKFPISRPNLTFSTLTVSNMSPEDSSIYLCSVNLAGGAYKGTQYFGPGTRLLVL.

This clonotype was detected many times. V gene TRBV12-3 or TRBV12-4 combines with J gene TRBJ2-3; D is unresolved. This CDR3 spans 13 amino acids. The V gene lost 6 bases and the J gene lost 6 bases, with 13 bases spanning the gap. DNA of the CDR3: TGTGCCAGCAGCCTCCCCCCAGTGGATACGCAGTATTTT. It specifies CASSLPPVDTQYF.